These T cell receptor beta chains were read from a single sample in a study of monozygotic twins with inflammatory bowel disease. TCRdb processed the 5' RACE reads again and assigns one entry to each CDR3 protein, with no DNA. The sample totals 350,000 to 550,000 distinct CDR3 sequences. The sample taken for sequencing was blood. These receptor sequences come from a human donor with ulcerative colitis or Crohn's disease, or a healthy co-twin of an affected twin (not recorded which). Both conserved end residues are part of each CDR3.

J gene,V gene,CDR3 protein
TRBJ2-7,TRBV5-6,CASSLVGSQEQYF
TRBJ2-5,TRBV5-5,CASSFVSSGRETQYF
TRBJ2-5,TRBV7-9,CASSDRVEETQYF
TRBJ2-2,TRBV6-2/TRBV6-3,CASSTLAGEGTGELFF
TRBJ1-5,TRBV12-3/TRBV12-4,CASSRQGPSNQPQHF
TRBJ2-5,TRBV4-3,CASSQGIGGETQYF
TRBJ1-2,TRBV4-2,CASSPRTAGGNYGYTF
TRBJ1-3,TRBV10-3,CAISESVGSGNTIYF
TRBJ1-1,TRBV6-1,CASSETNTEAFF
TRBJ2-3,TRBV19,CASSPGDGRITDTQYF
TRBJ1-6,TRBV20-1,CSAVRGGSPLHF
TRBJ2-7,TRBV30,CACSGDTYEQYF
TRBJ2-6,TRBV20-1,CSAINSGANVLTF
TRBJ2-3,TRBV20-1,CSARDPSWAGGDTDTQYF
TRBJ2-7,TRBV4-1,CASSRSTDRTYEQYF
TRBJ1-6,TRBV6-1,CASRSGGVSYNSPLHF
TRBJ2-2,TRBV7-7,CATPDTNTGELFF
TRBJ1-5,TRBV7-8,CASSLGAPGDGPQHF
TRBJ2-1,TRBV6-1,CASRPWASGRNNEQFF
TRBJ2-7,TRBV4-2,CASSQTGLSHEQYF
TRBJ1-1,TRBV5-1,CASSYQEPFEAFF
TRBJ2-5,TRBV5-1,CASTVRGEETQYF
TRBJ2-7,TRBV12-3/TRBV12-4,CASSLGEGEEQYF
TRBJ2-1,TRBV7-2,CASSLGRLYNEQFF
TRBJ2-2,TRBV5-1,CASSLAGFAGELFF
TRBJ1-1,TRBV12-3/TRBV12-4,CASSRDWNEAFF
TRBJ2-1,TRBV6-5,CASSYGLRGGYNEQFF
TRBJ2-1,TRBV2,CASSKLTGRYNEQFF
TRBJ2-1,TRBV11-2,CASSLGTTPTEQFF
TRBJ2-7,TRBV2,CASSNTWTGDEQYF
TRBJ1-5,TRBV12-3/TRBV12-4,CASQAGGLQPQHF
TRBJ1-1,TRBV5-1,CASSFQGNTEAFF
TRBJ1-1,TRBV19,CASSRTGFFTEAFF
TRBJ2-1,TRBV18,CASSPRIGTAYNEQFF
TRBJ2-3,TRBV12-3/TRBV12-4,CASGRDYTDTQYF
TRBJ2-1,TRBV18,CASSITSALEQFF
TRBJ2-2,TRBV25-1,CASAAPFQGRTLAGELFF
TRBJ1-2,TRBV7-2,CASSSTGSYGYTF
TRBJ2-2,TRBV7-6,CASSHRSGNTGELFF
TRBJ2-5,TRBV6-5,CASSYSWQTLETQYF
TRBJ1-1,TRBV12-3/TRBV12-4,CASSYGQMSEAFF
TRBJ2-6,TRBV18,CASSPYGAGANVLTF
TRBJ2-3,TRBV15,CATSRDLAGGPGTQYF
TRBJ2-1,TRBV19,CASRSGDLSGNEQFF
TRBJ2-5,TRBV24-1,CATSDRTDQETQYF
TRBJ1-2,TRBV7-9,CASSIERVEGPYGYTF
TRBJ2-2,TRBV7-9,CASSLLGAMAGELFF
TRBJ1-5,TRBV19,CASMEALGNQPQHF
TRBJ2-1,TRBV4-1,CASSPQASGGYNEQFF
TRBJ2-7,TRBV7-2,CASSFPETSFYEQYF
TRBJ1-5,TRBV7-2,CASSLASQGGNQPQHF
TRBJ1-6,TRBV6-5,CASSYQQDNSPLHF
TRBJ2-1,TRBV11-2,CASRMTTGRINEQFF
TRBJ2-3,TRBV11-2,CASSLVRSSSTDTQYF
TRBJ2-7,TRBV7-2,CASSRLSGGVKGEQYF
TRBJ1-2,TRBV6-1,CASSDLGNYGYTF